This T cell receptor beta chain was sequenced in a study of blood T cell repertoires in COVID-19. Overall study: Sample material is recorded as cDNA or gDNA derived from T cells, B-cell-depleted T cells, or PBMCs.

The age range of participants was about 18 to 90 years, with residence in about two dozen US areas. Grouping used clinical history reported by participants in a survey and questionnaire. Cohort 3 donors counted as recovered after two negative PCRs, clearance, or resolved symptoms. Germline V gene data show CDR1 as SGHRS and CDR2 as YFSETQ. The ends lost 3 bases at V and 5 bases at J; junction bases unmatched: 3. The CDR3 runs 13 residues. This clone appeared a single time. Some clones are missing from TCRdb's copy, which holds only in-frame ones; the method was immunoSEQ multiplex PCR. In the table there are 150,000 to 200,000 clones, roughly four fifths of which are singletons.

The sequencing input was PBMCs or T cells enriched from blood (not recorded which). This receptor was identified in a man over 45 who had recovered from COVID-19. V is TRBV5-1 and J is TRBJ2-7; 9 bases map to TRBD1. CDR3 in amino acids: CASSWDRVNEQYF. Here the CDR3 DNA reads TGCGCCAGCAGCTGGGACAGGGTCAACGAGCAGTACTTC.